This T cell receptor beta chain was sequenced during a study of control samples from healthy donors and cancer patients. Per germline, CDR1 SNHLY and CDR2 FYNNEI. The CDR3 is made up of 11 amino acids. V lost 9 bases and J 5 bases, leaving 10 bases between the germline ends. Produced via immunoSEQ multiplex PCR; TCRdb's table is partial and in-frame only. The sample lists over 85,000 clones, 70% to 90% occurring once. The sequenced sample was PBMCs. This sequence joins TRBV2 and TRBJ1-1; D perhaps matches TRBD1 (5 bases). This sequence originates from a woman aged 60-75 years with lung cancer. The DNA of the CDR3 is TGTGCCAGTAGCGGGGGGACTGAAGCTTTCTTT. Translated, it gives CASSGGTEAFF.